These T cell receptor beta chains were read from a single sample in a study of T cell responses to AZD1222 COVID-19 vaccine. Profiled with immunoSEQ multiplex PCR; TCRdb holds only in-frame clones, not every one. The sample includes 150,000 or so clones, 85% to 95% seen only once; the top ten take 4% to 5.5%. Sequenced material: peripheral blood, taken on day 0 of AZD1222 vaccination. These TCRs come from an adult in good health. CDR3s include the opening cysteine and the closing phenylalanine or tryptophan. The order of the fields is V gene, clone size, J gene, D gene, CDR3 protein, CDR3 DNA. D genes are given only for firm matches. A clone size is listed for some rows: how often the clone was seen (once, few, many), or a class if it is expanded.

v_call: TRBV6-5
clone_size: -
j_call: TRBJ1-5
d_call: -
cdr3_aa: CASSYEGSNQPQHF
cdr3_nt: TGTGCCAGCAGTTACGAGGGCAGTAATCAGCCCCAGCATTTT

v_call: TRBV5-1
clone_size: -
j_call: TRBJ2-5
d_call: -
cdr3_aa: CASQEGNQETQYF
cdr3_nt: TGCGCCAGCCAAGAAGGGAACCAAGAGACCCAGTACTTC

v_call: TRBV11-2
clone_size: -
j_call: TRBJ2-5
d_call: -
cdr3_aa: CASSLFRVETQYF
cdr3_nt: TGTGCCAGCAGCTTATTTCGGGTGGAGACCCAGTACTTC

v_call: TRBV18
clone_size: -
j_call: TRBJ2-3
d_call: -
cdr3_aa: CASSPRSAGDTQYF
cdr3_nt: TGTGCCAGCTCACCTCGGTCGGCCGGGGATACGCAGTATTTT

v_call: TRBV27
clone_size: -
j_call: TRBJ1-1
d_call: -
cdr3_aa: CASSRGLNTEAFF
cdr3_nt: TGTGCCAGCAGTAGGGGTTTGAACACTGAAGCTTTCTTT

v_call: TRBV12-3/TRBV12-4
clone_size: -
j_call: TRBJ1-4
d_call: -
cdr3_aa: CASSLANEKLFF
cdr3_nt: TGTGCCAGCAGTTTAGCTAATGAAAAACTGTTTTTT

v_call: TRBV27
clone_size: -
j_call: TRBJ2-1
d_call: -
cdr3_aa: CASSLHKGPYNEQFF
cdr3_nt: TGTGCCAGCAGTTTACATAAGGGGCCCTACAATGAGCAGTTCTTC

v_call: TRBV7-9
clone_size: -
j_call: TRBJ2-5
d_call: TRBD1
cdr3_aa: CASSFSGTGGRETQYF
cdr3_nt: TGTGCCAGCAGCTTTTCCGGGACAGGGGGCAGAGAGACCCAGTACTTC

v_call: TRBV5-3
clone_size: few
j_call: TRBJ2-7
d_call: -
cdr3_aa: CARSLMSYEQYF
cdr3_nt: TGTGCCAGAAGCTTGATGTCCTACGAGCAGTACTTC

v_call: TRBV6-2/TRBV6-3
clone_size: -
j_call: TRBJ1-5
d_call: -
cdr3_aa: CASSPGVIGNQPQHF
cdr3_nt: TGTGCCAGCAGTCCAGGGGTGATCGGCAATCAGCCCCAGCATTTT

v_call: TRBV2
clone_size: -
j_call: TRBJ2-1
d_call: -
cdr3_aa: CASGYVQGTGNEQFF
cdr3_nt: TGTGCCAGCGGTTATGTCCAGGGGACTGGCAATGAGCAGTTCTTC

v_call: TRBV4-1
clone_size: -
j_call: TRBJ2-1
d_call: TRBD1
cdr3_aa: CASSQGAGTDTYNEQFF
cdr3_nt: TGCGCCAGCAGCCAAGGGGCCGGGACAGATACCTACAATGAGCAGTTCTTC

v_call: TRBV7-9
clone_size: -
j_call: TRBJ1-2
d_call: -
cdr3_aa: CASSLALGNRNYGYTF
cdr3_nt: TGTGCCAGCAGCTTAGCCTTAGGGAATCGAAACTATGGCTACACCTTC

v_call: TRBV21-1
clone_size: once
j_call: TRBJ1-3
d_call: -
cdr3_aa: CASSHRNTGNTIYF
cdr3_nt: TGTGCCAGCAGCCATCGAAATACTGGAAACACCATATATTTT

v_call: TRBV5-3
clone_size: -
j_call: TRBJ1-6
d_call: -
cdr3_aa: CARSLRVSPLHF
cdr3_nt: TGTGCCAGAAGCTTGCGGGTTTCACCCCTCCACTTT

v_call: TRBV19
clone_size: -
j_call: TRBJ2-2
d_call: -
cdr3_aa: CASSIEVGGTGELFF
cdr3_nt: TGTGCCAGTAGTATAGAAGTGGGGGGCACCGGGGAGCTGTTTTTT

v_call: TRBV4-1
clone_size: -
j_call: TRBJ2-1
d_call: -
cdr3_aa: CASSQGEYNEQFF
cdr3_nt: TGCGCCAGCAGCCAGGGGGAATACAATGAGCAGTTCTTC

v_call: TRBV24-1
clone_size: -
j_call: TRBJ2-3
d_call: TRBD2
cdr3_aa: CATSDSGLAGGGTQYF
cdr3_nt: TGTGCCACCAGTGATTCGGGACTAGCGGGAGGAGGGACGCAGTATTTT

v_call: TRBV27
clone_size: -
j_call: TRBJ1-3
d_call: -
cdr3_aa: CASSRGAIYF
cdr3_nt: TGTGCCAGCAGTAGGGGGGCCATATATTTT

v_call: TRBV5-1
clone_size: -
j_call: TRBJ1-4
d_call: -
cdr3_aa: CASSLVGVGEKLFF
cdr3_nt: TGCGCCAGCAGCTTGGTTGGTGTGGGTGAAAAACTGTTTTTT

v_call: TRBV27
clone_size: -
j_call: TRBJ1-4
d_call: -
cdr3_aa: CASSLRGYEKLFF
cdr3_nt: TGTGCCAGCAGTTTACGGGGATATGAAAAACTGTTTTTT

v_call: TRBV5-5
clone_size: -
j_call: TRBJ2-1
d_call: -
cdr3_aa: CASSFGPSSYNEQFF
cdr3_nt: TGTGCCAGCAGCTTCGGGCCGAGCTCCTACAATGAGCAGTTCTTC

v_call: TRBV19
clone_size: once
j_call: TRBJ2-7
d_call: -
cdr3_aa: CASSISGDRYEQYF
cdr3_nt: TGTGCCAGTAGTATATCGGGGGATCGGTACGAGCAGTACTTC

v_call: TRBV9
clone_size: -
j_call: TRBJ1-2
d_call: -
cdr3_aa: CASRADGGYTF
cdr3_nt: TGTGCCAGCAGAGCCGATGGGGGCTACACCTTC

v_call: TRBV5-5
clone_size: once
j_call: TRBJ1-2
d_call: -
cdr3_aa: CASSLAGVPTLLGYTF
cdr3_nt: TGTGCCAGCAGCTTGGCTGGGGTACCAACCCTTCTAGGCTACACCTTC

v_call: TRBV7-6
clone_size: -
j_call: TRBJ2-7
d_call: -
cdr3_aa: CASSLASQAAYEQYF
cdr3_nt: TGTGCCAGCAGCTTAGCTTCGCAGGCTGCCTACGAGCAGTACTTC

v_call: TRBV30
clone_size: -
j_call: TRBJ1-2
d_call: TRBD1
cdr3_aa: CAWSGDRGLTNYGYTF
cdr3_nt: TGTGCCTGGAGTGGGGACAGGGGGCTTACAAACTATGGCTACACCTTC

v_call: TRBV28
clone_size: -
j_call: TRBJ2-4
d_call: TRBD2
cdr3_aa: CASSLSGSKSIQYF
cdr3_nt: TGTGCCAGCAGTCTAAGCGGGAGTAAAAGCATTCAGTACTTC

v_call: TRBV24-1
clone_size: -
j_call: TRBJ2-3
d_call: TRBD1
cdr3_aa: CATSAPGQGTDTQYF
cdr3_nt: TGTGCCACCAGTGCTCCCGGACAGGGGACAGATACGCAGTATTTT

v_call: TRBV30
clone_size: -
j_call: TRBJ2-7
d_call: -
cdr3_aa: CAWRRGVGPVEQYF
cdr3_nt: TGTGCCTGGAGGAGGGGGGTGGGCCCCGTAGAGCAGTACTTC

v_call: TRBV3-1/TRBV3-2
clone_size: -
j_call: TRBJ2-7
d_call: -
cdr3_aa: CASSPRVAYEQYF
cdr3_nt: TGTGCCAGCAGCCCCAGGGTAGCCTACGAGCAGTACTTC

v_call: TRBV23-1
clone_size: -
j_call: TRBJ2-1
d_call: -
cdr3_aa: CASSLFEQFF
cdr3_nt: TGCGCCAGCAGTCTTTTCGAGCAGTTCTTC

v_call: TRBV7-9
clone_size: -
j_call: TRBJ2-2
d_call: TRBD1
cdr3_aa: CASSLAKSTGGLTGELFF
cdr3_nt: TGTGCCAGCAGCTTAGCGAAAAGCACAGGGGGTCTCACCGGGGAGCTGTTTTTT

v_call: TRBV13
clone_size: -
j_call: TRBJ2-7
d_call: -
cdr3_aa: CASNYYRRGTYEQYF
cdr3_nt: TGTGCCAGCAACTATTATAGAAGGGGTACCTACGAGCAGTACTTC

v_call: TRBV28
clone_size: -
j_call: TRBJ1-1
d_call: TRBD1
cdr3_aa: CASSLNTWDRGRGTEAFF
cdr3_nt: TGTGCCAGCAGTTTAAATACCTGGGACAGGGGGCGAGGCACTGAAGCTTTCTTT

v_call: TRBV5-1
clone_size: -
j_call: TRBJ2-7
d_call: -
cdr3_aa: CASSLDSPEEQYF
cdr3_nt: TGCGCCAGCAGCTTGGACAGTCCGGAGGAGCAGTACTTC

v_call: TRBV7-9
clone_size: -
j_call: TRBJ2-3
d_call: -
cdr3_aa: CASSLTGGATQYF
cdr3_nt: TGTGCCAGCAGCTTGACTGGTGGGGCTACGCAGTATTTT

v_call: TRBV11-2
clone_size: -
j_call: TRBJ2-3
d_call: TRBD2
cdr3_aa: CASSSRLAGGTDTQYF
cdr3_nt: TGTGCCAGCAGCTCGCGACTAGCGGGGGGCACAGATACGCAGTATTTT

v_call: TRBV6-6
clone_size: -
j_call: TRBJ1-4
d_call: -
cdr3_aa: CASSYRVLANEKLFF
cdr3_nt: TGTGCCAGCAGTTACAGGGTGTTAGCTAATGAAAAACTGTTTTTT

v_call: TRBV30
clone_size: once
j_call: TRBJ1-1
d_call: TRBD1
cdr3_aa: CAWSRAGGYTEAFF
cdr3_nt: TGTGCCTGGAGTCGGGCAGGGGGTTATACTGAAGCTTTCTTT

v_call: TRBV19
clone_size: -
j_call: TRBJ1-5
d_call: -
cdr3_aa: CASSISANQPQHF
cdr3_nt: TGTGCCAGTAGTATCTCGGCGAATCAGCCCCAGCATTTT

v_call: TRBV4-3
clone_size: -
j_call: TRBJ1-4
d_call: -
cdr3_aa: CASSQSIPTTNEKLFF
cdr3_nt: TGCGCCAGCAGCCAAAGTATTCCGACAACTAATGAAAAACTGTTTTTT

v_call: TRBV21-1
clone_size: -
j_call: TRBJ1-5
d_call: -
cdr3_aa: CASRLKGEGNQPQHF
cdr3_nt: TGTGCCAGCAGGTTAAAGGGAGAGGGCAATCAGCCCCAGCATTTT

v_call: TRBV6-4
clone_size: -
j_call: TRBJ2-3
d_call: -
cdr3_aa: CASSDGRGGTDTQYF
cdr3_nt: TGTGCCAGCAGTGATGGCAGGGGGGGCACAGATACGCAGTATTTT

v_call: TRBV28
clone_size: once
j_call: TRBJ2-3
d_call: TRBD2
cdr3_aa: CASSPTRAGGPDTQYF
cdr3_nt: TGTGCCAGCAGTCCCACCCGCGCGGGAGGGCCGGATACGCAGTATTTT

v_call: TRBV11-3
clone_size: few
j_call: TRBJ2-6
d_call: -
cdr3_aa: CASSLGGSGANVLTF
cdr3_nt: TGTGCCAGCAGCTTAGGAGGGTCTGGGGCCAACGTCCTGACTTTC

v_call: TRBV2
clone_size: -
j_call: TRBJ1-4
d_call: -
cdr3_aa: CASRGVRANEKLFF
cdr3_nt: TGTGCCAGCAGGGGGGTCCGAGCTAATGAAAAACTGTTTTTT

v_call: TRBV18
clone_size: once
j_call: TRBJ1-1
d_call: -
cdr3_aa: CASSPPRGSSTGMNTEAFF
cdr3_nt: TGTGCCAGCTCACCACCAAGGGGGAGTTCGACAGGTATGAACACTGAAGCTTTCTTT

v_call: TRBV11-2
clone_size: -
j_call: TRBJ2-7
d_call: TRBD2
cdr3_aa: CASSSKTSGRGEQYF
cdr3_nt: TGTGCCAGCAGCTCCAAGACTAGCGGGAGGGGGGAGCAGTACTTC

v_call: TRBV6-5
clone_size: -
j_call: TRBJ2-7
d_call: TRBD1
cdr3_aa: CASSYSGTGGYEQYF
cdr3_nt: TGTGCCAGCAGTTACTCCGGGACAGGGGGCTACGAGCAGTACTTC

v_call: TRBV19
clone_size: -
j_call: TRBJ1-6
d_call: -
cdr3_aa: CASSPRVSGYNSPLHF
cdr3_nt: TGTGCCAGTAGTCCCAGGGTGTCGGGCTATAATTCACCCCTCCACTTT

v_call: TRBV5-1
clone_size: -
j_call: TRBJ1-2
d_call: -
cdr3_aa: CASSLQGPANYGYTF
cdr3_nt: TGCGCCAGCAGCTTGCAGGGGCCTGCTAACTATGGCTACACCTTC

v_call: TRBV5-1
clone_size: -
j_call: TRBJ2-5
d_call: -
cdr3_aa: CASSLPWGAGLGETQYF
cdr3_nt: TGCGCCAGCAGCTTGCCGTGGGGAGCAGGCCTCGGGGAGACCCAGTACTTC

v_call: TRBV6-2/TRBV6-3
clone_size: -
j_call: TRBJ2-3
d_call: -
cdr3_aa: CASSSTGTSTDTQYF
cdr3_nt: TGTGCCAGCAGTTCTACCGGAACTAGCACAGATACGCAGTATTTT

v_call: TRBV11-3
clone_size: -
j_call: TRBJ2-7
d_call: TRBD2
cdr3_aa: CASSLGTSGTYEQYF
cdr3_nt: TGTGCCAGCAGCTTAGGGACTAGCGGGACCTACGAGCAGTACTTC